The 7 T cell receptor beta chains below come from one sample, sequenced in a study of OX40 agonist ivuxolimab in advanced cancers. The method was immunoSEQ multiplex PCR; TCRdb's version includes in-frame clones alone and lacks a portion of them. The sample records tens of thousands of clones, approximately 79% being singletons. This specimen consisted of CD4+ or CD8+ T cells sorted from blood, obtained in a trial of the OX40 agonist ivuxolimab. These receptors were taken from an adult with an advanced solid tumor such as melanoma, head and neck, liver or kidney cancer.

This sequence joins TRBV5-1 and TRBJ1-2; 8 bases line up with TRBD1. The CDR3 has 14 amino acids. Germline V lookup: CDR1 SGHRS, CDR2 YFSETQ. The V segment lost 3 bases and the J segment 6 bases; nucleotides outside the gene matches: 7. As DNA, the CDR3 is TGCGCCAGCAGCTCCCGCTCAGGGGGCGATGGCTACACCTTC. The encoded protein is CASSSRSGGDGYTF.

This clone appeared a single time. This chain links TRBV11-1 with TRBJ2-7; D might be TRBD1 (6 bases). The CDR3 has 14 residues. CDR1 and CDR2 from the germline V gene are SGHAT and FQDESV (reference sequence). Trimming took 2 bases from V and 7 from J, leaving 15 bases between them. The DNA for the CDR3 is TGTGCCAGCAGCTTATCGCAGGGGCCGATTGAGCAGTACTTC. Encoded protein: CASSLSQGPIEQYF.

The chain combines TRBV6-6 with TRBJ1-5; 9 bases align to TRBD1. V was clipped by 6 bases and J by 0 bases; unmatched bases: 0. Germline assignment: CDR1 MNHNY and CDR2 SVGAGI (reference sequence). This CDR3 region has 14 residues. DNA of the CDR3: TGTGCCAGCAGGGGACAGGGTAGCAATCAGCCCCAGCATTTT. Its protein product is CASRGQGSNQPQHF.

In this sample, this clone turned up once. The V gene is TRBV6-6, the J gene TRBJ1-6; the D is unclear. CDR1 and CDR2 (germline): MNHNY, SVGAGI (reference sequence). There are 13 residues in the CDR3. With 6 bases removed from V and 9 bases from J, the gap between germline ends came to 12 bases. The CDR3 DNA sequence: TGTGCCAGCAGGGTGGGATGGGGTTCACCCCTCCACTTT. Translated, it gives CASRVGWGSPLHF.

This chain connects TRBV5-8 to TRBJ2-5; D is undetermined. There are 11 residues in the CDR3. Germline V lookup: CDR1 SGHTS, CDR2 YDEGEE. V was pared by 2 bases and J by 4 bases, with 3 bases between. DNA of the CDR3: TGTGCCAGCAGCTTATTAGAGACCCAGTACTTC. Its protein is CASSLLETQYF.

J is TRBJ2-3 and V is TRBV27; TRBD1 might be the D (5 bases). Trimming stripped 5 bases from V and 2 bases from J, with 17 bases between. Germline CDR1 MNHEY, CDR2 SMNVEV (reference sequence). This CDR3 contains 16 residues. The CDR3 region has the DNA TGTGCCAGCAGTCACCCACGACAAGGACACACAGATACGCAGTATTTT. Translating it yields CASSHPRQGHTDTQYF.

The rearrangement links TRBV29-1 to TRBJ2-2; D could derive from TRBD1 or TRBD2 (5 bases each). The germline V gene encodes CDR1 SQVTM and CDR2 ANQGSEA. V lost 0 bases and J lost 4, with 15 bases in between. The CDR3 spans 16 residues. This CDR3 reads CSVEDPRAGTTGELFF. For the CDR3, the DNA is TGCAGCGTTGAAGATCCCCGGGCCGGGACCACCGGGGAGCTGTTTTTT.